The clone carrying this T cell receptor beta chain has only one observation. A far larger clone is only one base removed, so a read error is likely. Genomic DNA yielded TCR beta CDR3, amplified by two-round multiplex PCR. During first-round PCR, primers specific to each TRBV and TRBJ gene were used. A single record per CDR3 protein comes from TCRdb applying MiXCR to the multiplex PCR reads. The table lists about 22,000 distinct CDR3 sequences, around 42% of them singletons, with 57% in the top ten. This record comes from a study of prognosis after radiotherapy for stage I lung cancer. CDR3 length: 13 amino acids. Germline V gene sequence: CDR1 MNHNS, CDR2 SASEGT. Trimming stripped 5 bases from V and 3 bases from J, with 10 bases between.

This chain joins TRBV6-1 and TRBJ1-1; possible D gene TRBD1, 6 bases. The TCR originated in a donor aged 50 or older with non-small cell lung cancer. The starting material was PBMCs, obtained before or after stereotactic body radiation therapy (not recorded which). This CDR3 reads CASSLYRDTEAFF. The CDR3 DNA reads as TGTGCCAGCAGTTTATACAGGGACACTGAAGCTTTCTTT.